Sequencing of this TCR beta chain was carried out in a study of molecular identifiers for immune sequencing clone quantification. Isolation of naive CD8 T cells was achieved by sorting on a CD8+CD4-CCR7+CD45RA+ phenotype. Germline V gene sequence: CDR1 SGHVS, CDR2 FNYEAQ. This CDR3 region has 13 residues. General study points: Because of identical TCR molecules sharing a barcode, sizes of highly expanded clones could be underestimated.

The table lists this clonotype with many counts. The antigen is unknown. At one end, the junction sequence differs from germline, possibly due to a read error. The bulk TCR libraries were made with methods described before and with listed TCR primers. Each CDR3 protein gets one entry after TCRdb re-called the PCR reads with MiXCR. The table records under 650,000 distinct CDR3 sequences, 20% of them present only once. Sequences were obtained from naive CD8+ T cells from blood, with Jurkat cell RNA spiked in. The subset here: FACS-sorted CD8+CD4-CCR7+CD45RA+ naive T cells. The receptor was isolated from a human donor in good health. Some libraries in this study had Jurkat cell RNA spiked in. The V and J genes are TRBV7-6 and TRBJ1-5, with D unresolved. CDR3 region: CASSQASNQPQHF. The CDR3 nucleotides read TGCGCCAGCAGCCAAGCTAGCAATCAGCCCCAGCATTTT.